These 15 T cell receptor beta chains came from one sample sequenced in a study of blood T cell repertoires in COVID-19. Data came from immunoSEQ multiplex PCR; TCRdb stores just in-frame clones and leaves some out. The profile shows 140,000 to 150,000 clones, 84% of them singletons. The sequenced sample was peripheral blood. The receptors stem from a human donor in a cohort sampled during active COVID-19.

V usage is TRBV3-1 (or the pseudogene TRBV3-2) and J usage is TRBJ2-2; 9 positions match TRBD1. The V gene end was trimmed by 4 bases and the J gene end by 7 bases; junction bases not matched to a gene: 10. The CDR3 has 16 amino acids. In germline, CDR1 is LGHDT, CDR2 YNNKEL (reference sequence). The CDR3 loop reads CASSLLGTGIGGELFF. The CDR3 nucleotides read TGTGCCAGCAGCCTCCTGGGGACAGGGATTGGCGGGGAGCTGTTTTTT.

The chain links TRBV12-3 or TRBV12-4 to TRBJ1-2; D not certain. The CDR3 has 13 residues. Deletions cut 7 bases from V and 4 bases from J, with 13 bases between. CDR3 in DNA: TGTGCCAGCATCACGGGGTCGGGCTATGGCTACACCTTC. Protein product: CASITGSGYGYTF.

The chain joins TRBV19 to TRBJ2-7; 7 nucleotides match TRBD1. From germline, CDR1 is LNHDA and CDR2 SQIVND (reference sequence). The CDR3 covers 15 residues. Trimming removed 5 bases from V and 2 bases from J; junction bases left unmatched: 9. CDR3 DNA sequence: TGTGCCAGTAGTGCCTCACAGGGGACCCCCTACGAGCAGTACTTC. Encoded protein: CASSASQGTPYEQYF. Together with reference TRBV19 and TRBJ2-7, the CDR3 gives the full variable domain: DGGITQSPKYLFRKEGQNVTLSCEQNLNHDAMYWYRQDPGQGLRLIYYSQIVNDFQKGDIAEGYSVSREKKESFPLTVTSAQKNPTAFYLCASSASQGTPYEQYFGPGTRLTVT.

This clone was seen just once. The chain is built from TRBV2 and TRBJ2-5; 8 nucleotides line up with TRBD2. The CDR3 is 15 residues long. The V gene's germline CDR1 is SNHLY and CDR2 FYNNEI. V gave up 6 bases and J gave up 1 base; unmatched junction bases: 7. CDR3 loop: CASSRVAGTQETQYF. As DNA, the CDR3 is TGTGCCAGCAGCCGGGTAGCGGGGACCCAAGAGACCCAGTACTTC.

This clone was seen more than once but under ten times. The chain couples TRBV10-3 to TRBJ1-4; 10 nucleotides agree with TRBD1. This CDR3 has 15 residues. Trimming took 6 bases from V and 2 from J; bases not matched to a gene: 3. In germline, CDR1 is ENHRY, CDR2 SYGVKD. The CDR3 DNA is TGTGCCATCAGGAGGGGACAGGGGACTAATGAAAAACTGTTTTTT. Protein product: CAIRRGQGTNEKLFF.

The chain joins TRBV7-6 to TRBJ2-2; no definite D call. Germline values: CDR1 SGHVS, CDR2 FNYEAQ. The V end was cut by 7 bases, the J end by 4 bases, with 19 bases between. The CDR3 is 16 residues long. CDR3 coding DNA: TGTGCCAGCACCAAATCTCTTAGTACAGTCACCGGGGAGCTGTTTTTT. It encodes CASTKSLSTVTGELFF.

V is TRBV7-9 and J is TRBJ1-1, with 9 bases matching TRBD1. CDR1 and CDR2 from the germline V gene are SEHNR and FQNEAQ (reference sequence). The CDR3 is made up of 15 amino acids. V was clipped by 5 bases and J by 1 base; unmatched bases: 5. The CDR3 nucleotides are TGTGCCAGCAGCATCTCGACAGGGGGGAACACTGAAGCTTTCTTT. Its protein is CASSISTGGNTEAFF. Based on the CDR3 plus reference TRBV7-9 and TRBJ1-1, the full variable domain is DTGVSQNPRHKITKRGQNVTFRCDPISEHNRLYWYRQTLGQGPEFLTYFQNEAQLEKSRLLSDRFSAERPKGSFSTLEIQRTEQGDSAMYLCASSISTGGNTEAFFGQGTRLTVV.

This clone has a handful of counts. The chain recombines TRBV19 with TRBJ1-5, with 7 positions matching TRBD1. CDR1 and CDR2 (germline): LNHDA, SQIVND (reference sequence). The V gene end was trimmed by 6 bases and the J gene end by 3 bases; junction bases not matched to a gene: 11. This CDR3 is built from 16 residues. The CDR3 region is CASSPRGQNFNQPQHF. For the CDR3, the DNA is TGTGCCAGTAGCCCAAGGGGACAGAACTTCAATCAGCCCCAGCATTTT.

The chain employs TRBV7-2 and TRBJ2-1; TRBD2 aligns across 14 bases. The CDR3 loop spans 15 amino acids. Germline loops: CDR1 SGHTA, CDR2 FQGNSA. The V gene end was trimmed by 7 bases and the J gene end by 3 bases; junction bases not matched to a gene: 2. The CDR3 DNA sequence: TGTGCCAGCACCGGGACTAGCGGGGGCTACAATGAGCAGTTCTTC. This sequence encodes CASTGTSGGYNEQFF.

V and J are TRBV19 and TRBJ1-6; TRBD1 agrees at 9 bases. The CDR3 length is 15 residues. Looked up from germline, CDR1 is LNHDA and CDR2 is SQIVND (reference sequence). V lost 5 bases and J lost 10; bases outside the gene matches: 9. In nucleotides, the CDR3 is TGTGCCAGTAGTTCAGACGGGACAGGGAGGTCACCCCTCCACTTT. It is translated as CASSSDGTGRSPLHF.

The V and J genes are TRBV5-1 and TRBJ1-3, with D unresolved. The V end was cut by 7 bases, the J end by 3 bases, with 14 bases between. Germline loops: CDR1 SGHRS, CDR2 YFSETQ. The CDR3 runs to 14 residues. CDR3 DNA: TGCGCCAGCCGGGGAGAGACACGTGGAAACACCATATATTTT. Translating it yields CASRGETRGNTIYF. Full variable domain (remainder filled in from reference TRBV5-1 and TRBJ1-3): KAGVTQTPRYLIKTRGQQVTLSCSPISGHRSVSWYQQTPGQGLQFLFEYFSETQRNKGNFPGRFSGRQFSNSRSEMNVSTLELGDSALYLCASRGETRGNTIYFGEGSWLTVV.

V usage is TRBV30 and J usage is TRBJ1-6, with D possibly matching TRBD1 (6 bases). Germline values: CDR1 GTSNPN, CDR2 SVGIG (reference sequence). The V gene lost 5 bases and the J gene lost 7 bases, with 12 bases spanning the gap. This CDR3 spans 13 amino acids. The chain's CDR3 is CAWQGQGNSPLHF. The CDR3 nucleotides read TGTGCCTGGCAAGGGCAGGGGAATTCACCCCTCCACTTT. The whole variable domain, remainder taken from reference TRBV30 and TRBJ1-6, is SQTIHQWPATLVQPVGSPLSLECTVEGTSNPNLYWYRQAAGRGLQLLFYSVGIGQISSEVPQNLSASRPQDRQFILSSKKLLLSDSGFYLCAWQGQGNSPLHFGNGTRLTVT.

The V gene is TRBV7-9, the J gene TRBJ1-2; 8 bases map to TRBD1. The CDR3 runs to 16 residues. Germline V gene data show CDR1 as SEHNR and CDR2 as FQNEAQ (reference sequence). Trimming took 1 base from V and 9 from J; bases not matched to a gene: 13. For the CDR3, the DNA is TGTGCCAGCAGCTTAGACCCCCCGGGACCAGGGGGCCGCTACACCTTC. Translating it yields CASSLDPPGPGGRYTF.

The chain couples TRBV29-1 to TRBJ2-5; TRBD2 agrees at 8 bases. This CDR3 has 13 residues. Germline CDR1 reads SQVTM; CDR2 reads ANQGSEA. The CDR3 DNA sequence: TGCACCTCAACCGGGACTAGTAAAGAGACCCAGTACTTC. As protein: CTSTGTSKETQYF.

This rearrangement joins TRBV24-1 to TRBJ2-2; the D gene is possibly TRBD1 (6 bases). There are 15 residues in the CDR3. Germline V gene sequence: CDR1 KGHDR, CDR2 SFDVKD. V was trimmed by 0 bases and J by 6 bases, leaving 10 bases between them. The CDR3 spells CATSDLSQGPGELFF. The CDR3 DNA is TGTGCCACCAGTGATTTGTCCCAGGGGCCCGGGGAGCTGTTTTTT.